This T cell receptor beta chain originates from a study of OX40 agonist ivuxolimab in advanced cancers. Whole-study context: There were three patients with partial responses, one having hepatocellular carcinoma and two cutaneous melanoma. Points from the study as a whole: Dosing at 0.1 to 3.0 mg/kg was accompanied by clonal expansion of CD4+ and CD8+ blood T cells by week 6.

The CDR3 contains 11 residues. The V gene's germline CDR1 is DFQATT and CDR2 SNEGSKA (reference sequence). V dropped 0 bases and J dropped 2 bases, with 2 bases sitting between them. The method was immunoSEQ multiplex PCR; TCRdb's version includes in-frame clones alone and lacks a portion of them. The sample includes tens of thousands of clones, approximately 93% of them seen just once. On this clone: The antigen is undetermined.

This sequence joins TRBV20-1 and TRBJ2-7; D is unclear. This clonotype originated in an adult with an advanced solid tumor such as melanoma, head and neck, liver or kidney cancer. The input for sequencing was CD4+ or CD8+ T cells sorted from blood, taken in a trial of the OX40 agonist ivuxolimab. DNA for the CDR3: TGCAGTGCTAGAGACCCCTACGAGCAGTACTTC. Protein product: CSARDPYEQYF.